Listed here are 8 T cell receptor beta chains from one sample, sequenced in a study of T cell responses to AZD1222 COVID-19 vaccine. The table came from immunoSEQ multiplex PCR; TCRdb's copy has only in-frame clones and leaves some out. This sample has some 120,000 clones; roughly 88% occur once, and the top ten carry about 1.6%. The material was peripheral blood, obtained on day 0 of AZD1222 vaccination. The receptors were gathered from an adult in good health.

The J gene is TRBJ2-6, the V gene TRBV10-2, with D perhaps matching TRBD1 or TRBD2 (6 bases each). Germline-derived CDR1 and CDR2 are WSHSY and SAAADI. V was shortened by 2 bases and J by 4 bases, with 15 bases between the two germline ends. The CDR3 spans 17 residues. The DNA of the CDR3 is TGCGCCAGCAGTGAGCGGGGGCGACACAAGGGGGCCAACGTCCTGACTTTC. It encodes CASSERGRHKGANVLTF.

This chain uses TRBV7-9 with TRBJ1-5; D call uncertain. CDR1 is SEHNR and CDR2 is FQNEAQ in the germline V gene (reference sequence). This CDR3 spans 15 amino acids. With 5 bases removed from V and 7 bases from J, the gap between germline ends came to 18 bases. CDR3 DNA: TGTGCCAGCAGCCCTGAACGGGGATCGGACCAGCCCCAGCATTTT. Translated: CASSPERGSDQPQHF.

The J gene is TRBJ2-1, the V gene TRBV6-4; possible D gene TRBD1, 6 bases. CDR3 length: 15 residues. Germline V gene data show CDR1 as MRHNA and CDR2 as SNTAGT. V was pared by 0 bases and J by 0 bases, with 6 bases between. The CDR3 DNA follows: TGTGCCAGCAGTGACTCGGGACACTCCTACAATGAGCAGTTCTTC. Translated: CASSDSGHSYNEQFF.

The rearrangement joins TRBV3-1 (or the pseudogene TRBV3-2) to TRBJ2-1, with 13 bases matching TRBD2. The germline V gene has CDR1 LGHDT and CDR2 YNNKEL (reference sequence). J was trimmed by 10 bases and V by 0 bases; bases with no gene match: 6. The CDR3 sequence is 16 residues long. The CDR3 DNA reads TGTGCCAGCAGCCAAGAAAGGACTAGCGGGAGACAGGAGCAGTTCTTC. Translation: CASSQERTSGRQEQFF.

The rearrangement joins TRBV27 to TRBJ1-1, with 7 bases identical to TRBD1. The germline V gene encodes CDR1 MNHEY and CDR2 SMNVEV (reference sequence). Losses at the gene ends were 6 bases for V and 1 base for J; bases not matched to a gene: 5. This CDR3 spans 14 amino acids. CDR3: CASRPAGGNTEAFF. CDR3 DNA sequence: TGTGCCAGCAGACCGGCAGGGGGGAACACTGAAGCTTTCTTT.

This clone was seen only a few times. The sample contains more than one DNA sequence encoding this CDR3. V gene TRBV18 combines with J gene TRBJ1-2, with D possibly TRBD1 on 6 matching bases. Trimming removed 6 bases from V and 6 bases from J, with 11 bases in between. From germline, CDR1 is KGHSH and CDR2 LQKENI. This CDR3 spans 12 amino acids. The CDR3, as DNA: TGTGCCAGCTCTCAACAGGGAAATGGCTACACCTTC. Amino acids: CASSQQGNGYTF. The full variable domain, in which reference TRBV18 and TRBJ1-2 provide the parts outside the CDR3, is NAGVMQNPRHLVRRRGQEARLRCSPMKGHSHVYWYRQLPEEGLKFMVYLQKENIIDESGMPKERFSAEFPKEGPSILRIQQVVRGDSAAYFCASSQQGNGYTFGSGTRLTVV.

The chain couples TRBV6-5 to TRBJ1-5; D gene uncertain. The CDR3 is made up of 13 amino acids. From germline, CDR1 is MNHEY and CDR2 SVGAGI. V was cut by 0 bases and J by 0 bases, with 0 bases left in between. DNA of the CDR3: TGTGCCAGCAGTTACTCTAGCAATCAGCCCCAGCATTTT. It yields the protein CASSYSSNQPQHF.

The chain has TRBV5-1 and TRBJ2-1, with D possibly being TRBD2 (5 bases). The CDR3 is 13 residues long. Trimming cost V 0 bases and J 9 bases, with 10 bases left between them. Looked up from germline, CDR1 is SGHRS and CDR2 is YFSETQ. CDR3 region: CASSLVSGSEQFF. The DNA for the CDR3 is TGCGCCAGCAGCTTGGTATCGGGGAGTGAGCAGTTCTTC.